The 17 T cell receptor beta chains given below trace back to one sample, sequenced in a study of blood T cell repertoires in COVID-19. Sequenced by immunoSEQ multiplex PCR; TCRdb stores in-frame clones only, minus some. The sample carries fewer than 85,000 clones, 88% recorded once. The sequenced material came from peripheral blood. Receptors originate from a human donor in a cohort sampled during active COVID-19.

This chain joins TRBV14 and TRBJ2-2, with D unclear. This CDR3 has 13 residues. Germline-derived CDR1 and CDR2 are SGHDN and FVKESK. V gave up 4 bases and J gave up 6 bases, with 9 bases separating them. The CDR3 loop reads CASSPSLAGELFF. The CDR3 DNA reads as TGTGCCAGCAGCCCCTCGCTAGCCGGGGAGCTGTTTTTT.

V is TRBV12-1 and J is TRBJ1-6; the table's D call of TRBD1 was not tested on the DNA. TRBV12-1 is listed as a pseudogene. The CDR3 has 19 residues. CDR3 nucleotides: TGTGCCAGCAGCCCCAATAGAAGGACAGACCCATTTTTTAAGTCACCCCTCCACTTT. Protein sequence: CASSPNRRTDPFFKSPLHF.

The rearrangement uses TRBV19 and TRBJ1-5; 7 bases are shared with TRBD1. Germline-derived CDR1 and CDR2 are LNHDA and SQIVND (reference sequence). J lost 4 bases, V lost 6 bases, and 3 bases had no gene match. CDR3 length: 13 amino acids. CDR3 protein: CASRKGANQPQHF. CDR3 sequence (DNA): TGTGCCAGTAGAAAGGGGGCAAATCAGCCCCAGCATTTT.

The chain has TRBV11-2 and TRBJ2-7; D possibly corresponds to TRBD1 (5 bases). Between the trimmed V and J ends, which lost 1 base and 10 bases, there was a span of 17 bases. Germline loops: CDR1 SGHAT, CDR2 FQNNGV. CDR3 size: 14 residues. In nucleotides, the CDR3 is TGTGCCAGCAGCTTAGCCCCTATCGGGTGGGGCCAGTACTTC. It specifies CASSLAPIGWGQYF.

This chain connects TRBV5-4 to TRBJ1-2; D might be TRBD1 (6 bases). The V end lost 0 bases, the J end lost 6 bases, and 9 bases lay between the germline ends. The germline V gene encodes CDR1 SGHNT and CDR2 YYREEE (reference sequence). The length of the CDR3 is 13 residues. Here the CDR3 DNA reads TGTGCCAGCAGCTTGGTAGCAGGGGATGGCTACACCTTC. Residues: CASSLVAGDGYTF.

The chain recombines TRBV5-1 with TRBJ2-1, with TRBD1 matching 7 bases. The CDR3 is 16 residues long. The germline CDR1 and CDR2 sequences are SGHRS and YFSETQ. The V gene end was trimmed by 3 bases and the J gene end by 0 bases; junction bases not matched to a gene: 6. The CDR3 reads CASSWTGMSSYNEQFF. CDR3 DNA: TGCGCCAGCAGCTGGACAGGCATGAGCTCCTACAATGAGCAGTTCTTC.

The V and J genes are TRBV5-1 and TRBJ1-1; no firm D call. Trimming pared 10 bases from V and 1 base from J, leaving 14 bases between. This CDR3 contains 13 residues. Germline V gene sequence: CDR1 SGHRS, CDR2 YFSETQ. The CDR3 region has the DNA TGCGCCGGTTCGCGACAACCGAACACTGAAGCTTTCTTT. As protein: CAGSRQPNTEAFF.

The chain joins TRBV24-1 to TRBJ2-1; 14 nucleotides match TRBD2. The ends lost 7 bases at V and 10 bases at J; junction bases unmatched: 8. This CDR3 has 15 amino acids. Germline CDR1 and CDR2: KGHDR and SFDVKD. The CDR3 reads CATSQGLAGVGEQFF. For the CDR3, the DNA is TGTGCCACCAGCCAGGGACTAGCGGGAGTCGGGGAGCAGTTCTTC.

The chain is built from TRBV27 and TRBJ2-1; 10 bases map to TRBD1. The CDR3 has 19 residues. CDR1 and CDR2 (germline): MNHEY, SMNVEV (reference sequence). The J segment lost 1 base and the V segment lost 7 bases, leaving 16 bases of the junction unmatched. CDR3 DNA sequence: TGTGCCAGCAAGCCAAGGGTGCGACAGGGGGCTTATTCCTACAATGAGCAGTTCTTC. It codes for CASKPRVRQGAYSYNEQFF.

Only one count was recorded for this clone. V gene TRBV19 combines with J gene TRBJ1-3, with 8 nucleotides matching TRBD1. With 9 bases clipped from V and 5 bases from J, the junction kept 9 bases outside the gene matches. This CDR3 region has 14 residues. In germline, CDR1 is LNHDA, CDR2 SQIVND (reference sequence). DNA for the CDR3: TGTGCCAGCAGAACAGGGGGAATAAGAAACACCATATATTTT. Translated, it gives CASRTGGIRNTIYF.

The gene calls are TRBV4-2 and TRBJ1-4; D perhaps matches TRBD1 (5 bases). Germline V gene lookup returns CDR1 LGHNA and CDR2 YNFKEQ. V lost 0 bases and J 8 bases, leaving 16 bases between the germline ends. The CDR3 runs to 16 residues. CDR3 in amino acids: CASSQDSGRVGEKLFF. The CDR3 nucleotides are TGTGCCAGCAGCCAAGATTCAGGGAGGGTGGGGGAAAAACTGTTTTTT.

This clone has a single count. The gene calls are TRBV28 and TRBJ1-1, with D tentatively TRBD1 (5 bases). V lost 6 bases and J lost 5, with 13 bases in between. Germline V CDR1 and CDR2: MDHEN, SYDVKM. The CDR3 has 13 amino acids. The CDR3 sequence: CASRTPGRTEAFF. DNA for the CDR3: TGTGCCAGCAGGACCCCAGGGAGGACTGAAGCTTTCTTT.

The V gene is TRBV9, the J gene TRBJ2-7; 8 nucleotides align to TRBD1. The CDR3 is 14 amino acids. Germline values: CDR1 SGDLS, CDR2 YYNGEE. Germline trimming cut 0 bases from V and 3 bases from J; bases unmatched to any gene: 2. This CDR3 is CASSVADRGYEQYF. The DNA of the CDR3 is TGTGCCAGCAGCGTAGCAGACAGGGGCTACGAGCAGTACTTC.

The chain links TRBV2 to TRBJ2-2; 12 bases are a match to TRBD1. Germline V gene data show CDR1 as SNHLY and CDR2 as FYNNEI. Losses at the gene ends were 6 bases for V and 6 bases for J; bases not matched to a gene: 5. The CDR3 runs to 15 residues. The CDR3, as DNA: TGTGCCAGCAGGGGGGACAGGGGGCGGTCCGGGGAGCTGTTTTTT. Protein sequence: CASRGDRGRSGELFF.

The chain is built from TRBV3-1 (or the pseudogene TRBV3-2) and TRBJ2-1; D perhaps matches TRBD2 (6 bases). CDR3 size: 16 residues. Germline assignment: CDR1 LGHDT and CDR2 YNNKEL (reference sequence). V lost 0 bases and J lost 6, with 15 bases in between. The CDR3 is CASSQDLLAQLNEQFF. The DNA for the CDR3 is TGTGCCAGCAGCCAAGATCTACTAGCTCAACTCAATGAGCAGTTCTTC.

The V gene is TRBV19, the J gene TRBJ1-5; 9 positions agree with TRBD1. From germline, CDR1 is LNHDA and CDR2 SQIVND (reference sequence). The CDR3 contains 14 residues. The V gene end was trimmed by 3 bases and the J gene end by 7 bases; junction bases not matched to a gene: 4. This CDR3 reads CASSIFTGGQPQHF. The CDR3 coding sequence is TGTGCCAGTAGTATTTTTACAGGGGGCCAGCCCCAGCATTTT.

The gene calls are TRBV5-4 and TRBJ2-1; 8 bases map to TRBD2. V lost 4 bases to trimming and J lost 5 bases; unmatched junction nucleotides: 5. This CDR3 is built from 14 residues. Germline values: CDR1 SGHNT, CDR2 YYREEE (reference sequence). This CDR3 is CASSRGGRDNEQFF. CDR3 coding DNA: TGTGCCAGCAGCCGGGGGGGCCGAGACAATGAGCAGTTCTTC. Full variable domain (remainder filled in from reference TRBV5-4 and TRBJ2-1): ETGVTQSPTHLIKTRGQQVTLRCSSQSGHNTVSWYQQALGQGPQFIFQYYREEENGRGNFPPRFSGLQFPNYSSELNVNALELDDSALYLCASSRGGRDNEQFFGPGTRLTVL.